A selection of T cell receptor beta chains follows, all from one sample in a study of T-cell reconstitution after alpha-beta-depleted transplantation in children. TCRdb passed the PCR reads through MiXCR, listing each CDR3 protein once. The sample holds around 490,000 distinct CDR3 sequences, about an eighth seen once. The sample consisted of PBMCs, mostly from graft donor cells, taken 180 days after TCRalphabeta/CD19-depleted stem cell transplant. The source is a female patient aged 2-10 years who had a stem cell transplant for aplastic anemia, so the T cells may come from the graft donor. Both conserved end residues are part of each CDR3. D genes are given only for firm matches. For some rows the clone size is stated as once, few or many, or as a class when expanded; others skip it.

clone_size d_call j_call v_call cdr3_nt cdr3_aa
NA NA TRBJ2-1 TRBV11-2 TGTGCCAGCAGCTTCCCGAGGGGTATCTCCTACAATGAGCAGTTCTTC CASSFPRGISYNEQFF
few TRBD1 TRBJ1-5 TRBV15 TGTGCCACCAGCAGAGTTACAACAGGGGATCAGCCCCAGCATTTT CATSRVTTGDQPQHF
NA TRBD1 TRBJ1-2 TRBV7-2 TGTGCCAGCAGCTTAGGGGGGGACAGGGGAGGCTACACCTTC CASSLGGDRGGYTF
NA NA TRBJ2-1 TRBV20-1 TGCAGTCCGTCCTCCTACAATGAGCAGTTCTTC CSPSSYNEQFF
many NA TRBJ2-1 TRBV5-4 TGTGCCAGCAGCTTGGAGGCTCTTACCTACTCCTACAATGAGCAGTTCTTC CASSLEALTYSYNEQFF
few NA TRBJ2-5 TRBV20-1 TGCAGTGCTAGAGATCGAATGCAAGAGACCCAGTACTTC CSARDRMQETQYF
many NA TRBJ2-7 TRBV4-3 TGCGCCAGCAGCCCAGGACCCGGACACGAGCAGTACTTC CASSPGPGHEQYF
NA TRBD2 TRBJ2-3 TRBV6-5 TGTGCCAGCAGTTACACGGGACTAGCGGGGGGCCGACAAGATACGCAGTATTTT CASSYTGLAGGRQDTQYF
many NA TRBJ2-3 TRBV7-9 TGTGCCAGCAGCTTATCCAGGGGCGGTTCCGGTACGCAGTATTTT CASSLSRGGSGTQYF
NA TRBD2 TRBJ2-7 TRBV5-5 TGTGCCAGCAGCTTGGGAGGACTAGCGGCCCCCCACGAGCAGTACTTC CASSLGGLAAPHEQYF
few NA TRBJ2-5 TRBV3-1 TGTGCCAGCAGCCAAGGCATCCAAGAGACCCAGTACTTC CASSQGIQETQYF
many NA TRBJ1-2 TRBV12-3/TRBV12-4 TGCGCCAGCAGCTTGTCTGGGAACTATGGCTACACCTTC CASSLSGNYGYTF
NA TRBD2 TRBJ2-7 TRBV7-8 TGTGCCAGCAGCTTAGCGCAGACTAGCGGGAGTAACTACGAGCAGTACTTC CASSLAQTSGSNYEQYF
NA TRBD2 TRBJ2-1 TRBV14 TGTGCCAGCAGCCAAGGAAGAGGACTAGCGGGATGGGTCGTAAGTGAGCAGTTCTTC CASSQGRGLAGWVVSEQFF
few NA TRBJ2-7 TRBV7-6 TGTGCCAGCAGCCTAGGTCGAGGGTACCACGAGCAGTACTTC CASSLGRGYHEQYF